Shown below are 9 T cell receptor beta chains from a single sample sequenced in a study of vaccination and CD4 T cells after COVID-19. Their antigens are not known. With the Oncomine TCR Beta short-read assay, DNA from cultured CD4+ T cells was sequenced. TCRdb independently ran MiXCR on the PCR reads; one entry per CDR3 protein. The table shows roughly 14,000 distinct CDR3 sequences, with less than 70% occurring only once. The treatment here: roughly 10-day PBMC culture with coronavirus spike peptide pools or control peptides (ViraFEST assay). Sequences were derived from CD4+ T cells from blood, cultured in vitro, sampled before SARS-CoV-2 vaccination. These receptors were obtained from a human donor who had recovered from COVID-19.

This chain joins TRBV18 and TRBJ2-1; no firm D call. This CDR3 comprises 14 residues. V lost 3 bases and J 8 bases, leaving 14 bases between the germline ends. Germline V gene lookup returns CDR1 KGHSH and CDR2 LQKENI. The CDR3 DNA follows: TGTGCCAGCTCACCTCCCGCGACTTTGGATGAGCAGTTCTTC. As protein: CASSPPATLDEQFF.

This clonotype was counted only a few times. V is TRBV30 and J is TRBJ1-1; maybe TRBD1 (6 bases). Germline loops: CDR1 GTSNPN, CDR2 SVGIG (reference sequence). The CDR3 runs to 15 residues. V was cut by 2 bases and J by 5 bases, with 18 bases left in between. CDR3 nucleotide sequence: TGTGCCTGGAGTCCTATACAGGGTGAGTATACTGAAGCTTTCTTT. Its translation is CAWSPIQGEYTEAFF.

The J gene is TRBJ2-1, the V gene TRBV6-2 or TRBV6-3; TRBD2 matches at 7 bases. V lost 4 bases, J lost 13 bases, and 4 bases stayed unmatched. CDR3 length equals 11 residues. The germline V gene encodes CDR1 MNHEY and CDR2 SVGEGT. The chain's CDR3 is CASSSGGPQFF. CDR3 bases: TGTGCCAGCAGTTCGGGGGGACCTCAGTTCTTC.

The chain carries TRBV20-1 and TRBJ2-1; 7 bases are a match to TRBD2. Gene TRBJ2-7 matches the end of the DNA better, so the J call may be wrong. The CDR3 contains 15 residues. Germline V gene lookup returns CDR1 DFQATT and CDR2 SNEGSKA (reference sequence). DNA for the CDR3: TGCAGTGCTCTGGGTGGACTAGTGGGCAGGGTCGAGCAGTACTTC. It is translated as CSALGGLVGRVEQYF.

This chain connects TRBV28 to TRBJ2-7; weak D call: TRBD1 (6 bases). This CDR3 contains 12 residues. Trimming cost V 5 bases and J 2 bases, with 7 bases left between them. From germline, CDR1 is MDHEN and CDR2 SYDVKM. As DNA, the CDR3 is TGTGCCAGCAGTGGGACACCCTACGAGCAGTACTTC. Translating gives CASSGTPYEQYF.

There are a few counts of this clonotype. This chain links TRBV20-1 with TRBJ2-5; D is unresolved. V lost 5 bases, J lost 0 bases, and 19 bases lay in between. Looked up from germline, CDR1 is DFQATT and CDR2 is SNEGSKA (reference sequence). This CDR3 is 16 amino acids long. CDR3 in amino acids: CSAAGLGPRYQETQYF. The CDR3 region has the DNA TGCAGTGCTGCCGGTCTAGGGCCCAGATACCAAGAGACCCAGTACTTC.

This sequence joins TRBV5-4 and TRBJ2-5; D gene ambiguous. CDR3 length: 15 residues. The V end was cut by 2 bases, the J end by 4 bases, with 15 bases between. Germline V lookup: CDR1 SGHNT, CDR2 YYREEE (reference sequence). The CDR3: CASSFRVSGLETQYF. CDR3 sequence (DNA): TGTGCCAGCAGCTTCCGCGTCTCGGGTTTAGAGACCCAGTACTTC. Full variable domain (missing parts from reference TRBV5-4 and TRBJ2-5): ETGVTQSPTHLIKTRGQQVTLRCSSQSGHNTVSWYQQALGQGPQFIFQYYREEENGRGNFPPRFSGLQFPNYSSELNVNALELDDSALYLCASSFRVSGLETQYFGPGTRLLVL.

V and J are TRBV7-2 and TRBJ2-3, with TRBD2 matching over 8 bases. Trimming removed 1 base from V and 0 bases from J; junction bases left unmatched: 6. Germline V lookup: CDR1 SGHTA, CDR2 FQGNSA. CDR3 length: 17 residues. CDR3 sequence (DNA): TGTGCCAGCAGCTTAGTTATAAGCGGGGGAAGCACAGATACGCAGTATTTT. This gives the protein CASSLVISGGSTDTQYF.

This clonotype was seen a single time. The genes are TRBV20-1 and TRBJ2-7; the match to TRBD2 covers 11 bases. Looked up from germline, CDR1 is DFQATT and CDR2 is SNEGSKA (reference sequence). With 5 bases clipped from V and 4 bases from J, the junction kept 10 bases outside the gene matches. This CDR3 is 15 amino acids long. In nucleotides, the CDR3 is TGCAGTGCTCCCGAGACTAGCGGGGTTATATACGAGCAGTACTTC. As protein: CSAPETSGVIYEQYF.